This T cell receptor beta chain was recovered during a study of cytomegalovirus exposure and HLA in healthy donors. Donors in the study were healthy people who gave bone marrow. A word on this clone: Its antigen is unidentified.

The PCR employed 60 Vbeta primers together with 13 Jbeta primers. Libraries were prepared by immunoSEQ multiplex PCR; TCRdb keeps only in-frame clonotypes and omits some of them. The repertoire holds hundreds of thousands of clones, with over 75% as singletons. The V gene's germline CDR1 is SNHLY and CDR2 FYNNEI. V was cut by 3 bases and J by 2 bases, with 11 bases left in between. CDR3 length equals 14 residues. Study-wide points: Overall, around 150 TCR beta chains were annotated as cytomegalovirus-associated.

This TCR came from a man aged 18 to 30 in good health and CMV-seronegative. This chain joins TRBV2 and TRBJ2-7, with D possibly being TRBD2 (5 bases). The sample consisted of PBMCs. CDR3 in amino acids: CASSDIGVPYEQYF. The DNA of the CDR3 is TGTGCCAGCAGTGACATCGGGGTCCCCTACGAGCAGTACTTC. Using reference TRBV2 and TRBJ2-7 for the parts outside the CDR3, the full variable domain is EPEVTQTPSHQVTQMGQEVILRCVPISNHLYFYWYRQILGQKVEFLVSFYNNEISEKSEIFDDQFSVERPDGSNFTLKIRSTKLEDSAMYFCASSDIGVPYEQYFGPGTRLTVT.